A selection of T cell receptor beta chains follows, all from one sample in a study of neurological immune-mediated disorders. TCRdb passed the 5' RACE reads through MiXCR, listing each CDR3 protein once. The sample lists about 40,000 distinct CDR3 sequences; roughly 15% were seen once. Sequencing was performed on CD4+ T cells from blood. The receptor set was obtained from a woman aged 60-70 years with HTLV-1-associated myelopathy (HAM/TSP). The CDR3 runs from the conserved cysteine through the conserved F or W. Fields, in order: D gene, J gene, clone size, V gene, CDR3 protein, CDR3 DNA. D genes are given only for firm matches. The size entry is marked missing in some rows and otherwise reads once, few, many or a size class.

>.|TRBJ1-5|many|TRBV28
CASSLSRTNQPQHF
TGTGCCAGCAGTTTATCCAGGACTAATCAGCCCCAGCATTTT
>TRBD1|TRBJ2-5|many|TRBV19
CAVRDRGLETQYF
TGTGCCGTCCGGGACAGGGGGTTGGAGACCCAGTACTTC
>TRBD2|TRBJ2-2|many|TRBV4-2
CASSPAGLAGLGGELFF
TGTGCCAGCAGCCCCGCGGGACTAGCGGGGTTAGGGGGGGAGCTGTTTTTT
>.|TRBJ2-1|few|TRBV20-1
CSARDWGNEQFF
TGCAGTGCTAGAGATTGGGGAAATGAGCAGTTCTTC
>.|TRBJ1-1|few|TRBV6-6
CTITGLTGTEAFF
TGTACTATCACGGGATTAACGGGCACTGAAGCTTTCTTT
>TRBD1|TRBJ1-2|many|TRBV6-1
CASSEVGQGAGYTF
TGTGCCAGCAGTGAAGTGGGACAGGGGGCTGGCTACACCTTC
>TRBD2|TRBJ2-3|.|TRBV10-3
CAITSGGPGTDTQYF
TGTGCCATCACCAGCGGGGGGCCCGGCACAGATACGCAGTATTTT
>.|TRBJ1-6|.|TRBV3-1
CASSFYICSARVRGGAFYNSPLHF
.
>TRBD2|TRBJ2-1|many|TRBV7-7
CASSFGGGGDEQFF
TGTGCTAGCAGCTTTGGCGGGGGAGGGGATGAGCAGTTCTTC
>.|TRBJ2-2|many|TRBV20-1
CSARDRRAGELFF
TGCAGTGCTAGGGACAGGAGGGCCGGGGAGCTGTTTTTT
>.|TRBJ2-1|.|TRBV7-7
CASSLDAQDNEQFF
TGTGCTAGCAGCTTAGACGCACAGGACAATGAGCAGTTCTTC
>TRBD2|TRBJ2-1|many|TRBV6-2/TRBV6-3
CASSSGFSGETYNEQFF
TGTGCCAGCAGTTCCGGCTTTAGCGGGGAGACCTACAATGAGCAGTTCTTC
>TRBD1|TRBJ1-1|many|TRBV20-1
CSATGFSDTEAFF
TGCAGTGCGACAGGGTTCAGCGACACTGAAGCTTTCTTT
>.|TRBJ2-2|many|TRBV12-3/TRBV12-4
CASSFPAGALTGELFF
TGTGCCAGCAGTTTCCCCGCCGGGGCTCTGACCGGGGAGCTGTTTTTT
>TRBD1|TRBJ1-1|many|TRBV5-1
CASSLRQGPTEAFF
TGCGCCAGCAGCTTGAGACAGGGTCCCACTGAAGCTTTCTTT
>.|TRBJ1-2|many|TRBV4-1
CASSQSWGSYGYTF
TGCGCCAGCAGCCAAAGCTGGGGTAGTTATGGCTACACCTTC
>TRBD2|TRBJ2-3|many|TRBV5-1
CASSPDRLAGGRGTQYF
TGCGCCAGCAGCCCTGACAGACTAGCGGGGGGGCGTGGAACGCAGTATTTT
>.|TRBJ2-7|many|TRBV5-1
CASSLQRATYEQYF
TGCGCCAGCAGCTTGCAGCGGGCCACCTACGAGCAGTACTTC
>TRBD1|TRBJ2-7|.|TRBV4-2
CASSQGDRGGYEQYF
TGTGCCAGCAGCCAAGGGGACAGGGGAGGTTACGAGCAGTACTTC
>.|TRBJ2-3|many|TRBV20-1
CSARDRDIGTDTQYF
TGCAGTGCTAGAGACCGGGACATAGGCACAGATACGCAGTATTTT
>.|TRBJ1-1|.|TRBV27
CASSFEGVNTEAFF
TGTGCCAGCAGTTTTGAGGGGGTGAACACTGAAGCTTTCTTT
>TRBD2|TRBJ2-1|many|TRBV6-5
CASSPLLAGGPGEQFF
TGTGCCAGCAGTCCGCTACTAGCGGGGGGGCCGGGTGAGCAGTTCTTC
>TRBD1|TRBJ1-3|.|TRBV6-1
CASRTRDSNSGNTIYF
TGTGCCAGCAGGACCCGGGACAGCAACTCTGGAAACACCATATATTTT
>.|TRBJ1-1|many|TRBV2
CASSERAQVSMNTEAFF
TGTGCCAGCAGTGAAAGGGCACAGGTTTCGATGAACACTGAAGCTTTCTTT
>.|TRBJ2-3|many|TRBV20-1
CSAISGAPDTDTQYF
TGCAGTGCTATATCAGGGGCCCCGGACACAGATACGCAGTATTTT
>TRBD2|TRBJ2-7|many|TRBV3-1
CASSPGLAGAFEEQYF
TGTGCCAGCAGCCCGGGACTAGCGGGGGCTTTTGAAGAGCAGTACTTC
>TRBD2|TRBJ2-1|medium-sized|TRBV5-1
CASSAGGRGSYNEQFF
TGCGCCAGCAGCGCGGGAGGACGGGGATCCTACAATGAGCAGTTCTTC
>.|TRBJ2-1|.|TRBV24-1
CATSDLATGDYNEQFF
TGTGCCACCAGTGATTTAGCGACAGGCGACTACAATGAGCAGTTCTTC
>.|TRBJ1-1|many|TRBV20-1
CSAREGRRNTEAFF
TGCAGTGCTAGAGAGGGTAGGAGGAACACTGAAGCTTTCTTT
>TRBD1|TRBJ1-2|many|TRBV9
CASSSSSGTGSWGYTF
TGTGCCAGCAGCTCAAGCTCCGGGACAGGGTCATGGGGCTACACCTTC
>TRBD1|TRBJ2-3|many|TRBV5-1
CASSPNRGSTDTQYF
TGCGCCAGCAGCCCTAACAGGGGAAGCACAGATACGCAGTATTTT
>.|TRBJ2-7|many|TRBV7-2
CASSLVGTATYEQYF
TGTGCCAGCAGCTTGGTCGGGACTGCCACCTACGAGCAGTACTTC
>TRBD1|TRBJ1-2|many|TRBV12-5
CASGFLDRGGYGYTF
TGTGCTAGTGGTTTCTTAGACAGGGGTGGCTATGGCTACACCTTC
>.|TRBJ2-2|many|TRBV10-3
CAIRQDFNTGELFF
TGTGCCATCAGACAGGACTTTAACACCGGGGAGCTGTTTTTT
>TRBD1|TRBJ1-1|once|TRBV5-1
CASSPGTGRTEAFF
TGCGCCAGCAGCCCAGGGACAGGGCGGACTGAAGCTTTCTTT
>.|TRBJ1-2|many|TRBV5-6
CASSLGTGPLIF
TGTGCCAGCAGCTTGGGGACGGGGCCACTTATCTTC
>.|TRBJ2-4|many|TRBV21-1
CASRGGARYF
TGTGCCAGTAGGGGGGGGGCGAGGTACTTC
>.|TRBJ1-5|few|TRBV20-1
CSAAIPQGWGQPQHF
TGCAGTGCTGCCATCCCCCAGGGTTGGGGTCAGCCCCAGCATTTT
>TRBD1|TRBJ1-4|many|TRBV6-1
CASSPDRVPNEKLFF
TGTGCCAGCAGCCCTGACAGGGTTCCTAATGAAAAACTGTTTTTT
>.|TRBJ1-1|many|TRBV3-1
CASTSGTQNTEAFF
TGTGCCAGCACCTCCGGGACCCAGAACACTGAAGCTTTCTTT
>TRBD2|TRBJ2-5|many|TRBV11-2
CASSLVPSGGEETQYF
TGTGCCAGCAGCTTAGTACCTAGCGGGGGGGAAGAGACCCAGTACTTC
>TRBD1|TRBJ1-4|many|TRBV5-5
CASSSSPGTGLTNEKLFF
TGTGCCAGCAGCTCCAGTCCCGGGACAGGGCTAACTAATGAAAAACTGTTTTTT
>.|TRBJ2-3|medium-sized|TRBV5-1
CASSPARVTSTDTQYF
TGCGCCAGCAGCCCTGCACGAGTTACTAGCACAGATACGCAGTATTTT
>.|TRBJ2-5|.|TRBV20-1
CSARARRRETQYF
TGCAGTGCTAGAGCGAGGCGCCGGGAGACCCAGTACTTC